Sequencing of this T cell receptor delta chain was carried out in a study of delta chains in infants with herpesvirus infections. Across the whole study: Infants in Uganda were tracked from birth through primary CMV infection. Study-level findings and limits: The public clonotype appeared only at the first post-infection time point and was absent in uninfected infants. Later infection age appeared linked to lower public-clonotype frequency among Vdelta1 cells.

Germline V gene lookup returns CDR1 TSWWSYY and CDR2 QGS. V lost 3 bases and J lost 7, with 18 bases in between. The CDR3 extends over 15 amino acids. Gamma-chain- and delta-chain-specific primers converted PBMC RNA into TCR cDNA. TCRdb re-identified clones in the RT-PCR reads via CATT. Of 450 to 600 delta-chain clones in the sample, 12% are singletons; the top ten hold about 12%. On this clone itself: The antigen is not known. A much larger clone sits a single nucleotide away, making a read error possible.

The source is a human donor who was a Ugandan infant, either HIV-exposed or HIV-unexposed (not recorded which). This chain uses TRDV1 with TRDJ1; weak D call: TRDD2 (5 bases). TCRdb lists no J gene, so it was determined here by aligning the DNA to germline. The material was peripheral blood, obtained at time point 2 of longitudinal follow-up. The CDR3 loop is CALGDHGPTESKLIF. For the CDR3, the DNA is TGTGCTCTTGGGGATCATGGCCCTACGGAGTCTAAACTCATCTTT.